Listed below are T cell receptor beta chains from one sample, sequenced in a study of cytomegalovirus exposure and HLA in healthy donors. Sequencing was performed with immunoSEQ multiplex PCR; in TCRdb, only in-frame clones are kept and a portion is missing. The sample records 150,000 to 200,000 clones, about 90% being singletons. Sample: PBMCs. Receptors were obtained from a woman under 30 in good health and CMV-seropositive. CDR3s include the opening cysteine and the closing phenylalanine or tryptophan.

CDR3aa,v_gene,j_gene
CATSRGGHRLSWTYTDTQYF,TRBV15,TRBJ2-3
CATSRDRGTGANEQFF,TRBV15,TRBJ2-1
CAIKGTVGSGTEAFF,TRBV10-3,TRBJ1-1
CATEPQRGLRTDTQYF,TRBV7-8,TRBJ2-3
CASSSLRGMDEQFF,TRBV28,TRBJ2-1
CASSLRTGFNYGYTF,TRBV4-1,TRBJ1-2
CSGAPGLGSSAFF,TRBV29-1,TRBJ1-1
CASSERVANYGYTF,TRBV6-1,TRBJ1-2
CAWQPEELTEAFF,TRBV30,TRBJ1-1
CASSPRTGRYEQYF,TRBV11-2,TRBJ2-7
CASSPASGSNYEQYF,TRBV28,TRBJ2-7
CASSFADRTYEQYF,TRBV7-9,TRBJ2-7
CASSSLWGGFAGELFF,TRBV7-8,TRBJ2-2
CASSTAPWDRTNYGYTF,TRBV28,TRBJ1-2
CASSMTGYYGYTF,TRBV5-4,TRBJ1-2
CASSPGWAGRIDQPQHF,TRBV5-5,TRBJ1-5
CASSPDFGSSTDTQYF,TRBV18,TRBJ2-3
CASSPDSLSNQPQHF,TRBV6-5,TRBJ1-5
CASSLIDEKLFF,TRBV7-8,TRBJ1-4
CASSLGETGILPKTQYF,TRBV11-3,TRBJ2-5
CASRPGTVNQPQHF,TRBV6-1,TRBJ1-5
CASSSGLAGETQYF,TRBV7-3,TRBJ2-5
CASSLNSGRLQETQYF,TRBV5-4,TRBJ2-5
CASSRPGTGSYEQYF,TRBV7-6,TRBJ2-7
CASSQRDTQYF,TRBV7-3,TRBJ2-3
CASTISGGGGTDTQYF,TRBV19,TRBJ2-3